One and the same sample provided the 29 T cell receptor beta chains below, sequenced in a study of CD8+CD57+ T cells in acquired aplastic anemia. Genomic DNA templated the TCR beta VDJ and CDR3 profiling. TCRdb re-derived calls from the reads in MiXCR, one entry per CDR3 protein. This table has around 250,000 distinct CDR3 sequences, roughly half appearing once. The sample comprised sorted CD4+, CD8+, or CD8+CD57+ T cells (not recorded which) from PBMCs. The receptors come from a human donor with severe aplastic anemia or a healthy control (not recorded which).

About this clonotype: A read error may produce the germline difference seen at one junction end. This chain uses TRBV7-2 with TRBJ1-1, with D perhaps TRBD1 (6 bases). Germline CDR1 and CDR2: SGHTA and FQGNSA. The CDR3 loop spans 15 amino acids. The chain's CDR3 is CAGSQQGVRHTEAFF. DNA for the CDR3: TGTGCCGGCAGTCAACAGGGCGTAAGGCACACTGAGGCTTTCTTT.

The table lists this clonotype with many counts. The chain uses TRBV9 and TRBJ2-2, with 10 positions matching TRBD2. Unmatched junction bases numbered 5, after V lost 4 bases and J lost 2 bases. CDR1 is SGDLS and CDR2 is YYNGEE in the germline V gene. CDR3 length: 16 amino acids. CDR3 residues: CASSTGLAVNTGELFF. CDR3 bases: TGTGCCAGCAGCACTGGACTAGCGGTTAACACCGGGGAGCTGTTTTTT.

The chain links TRBV20-1 to TRBJ2-7, with TRBD1 identical over 10 bases. The CDR3 runs to 13 residues. CDR1 is DFQATT and CDR2 is SNEGSKA in the germline V gene (reference sequence). V lost 6 bases to trimming and J lost 4 bases; unmatched junction nucleotides: 6. The CDR3: CSAAGTGAYEQYF. The CDR3 DNA sequence: TGCAGTGCCGCCGGGACAGGGGCTTACGAGCAGTACTTC.

This clonotype occurred many times. The chain employs TRBV20-1 and TRBJ1-3; D is possibly TRBD1 (6 bases). In germline, CDR1 is DFQATT, CDR2 SNEGSKA (reference sequence). This CDR3 region has 18 residues. Trimming took off 3 bases at V and 3 bases at J, with 24 bases between the two ends. CDR3 region: CSASEPGGTLGLGNTIYF. As DNA, the CDR3 is TGCAGTGCTAGCGAGCCTGGCGGGACACTGGGGCTTGGAAACACCATATATTTT.

The V and J genes are TRBV20-1 and TRBJ1-6; TRBD1 is a possible D gene (6 bases). This CDR3 is 15 amino acids long. The V end lost 3 bases, the J end lost 6 bases, and 15 bases lay between the germline ends. The germline CDR1 and CDR2 sequences are DFQATT and SNEGSKA (reference sequence). The CDR3 protein is CSASEGKGGNSPLHF. As DNA, the CDR3 is TGCAGTGCTAGTGAGGGTAAGGGGGGTAATTCACCCCTCCACTTT.

This clonotype was seen at least ten times. The chain has TRBV6-2 or TRBV6-3 and TRBJ1-1, with 8 bases matching TRBD1. Germline loops: CDR1 MNHEY, CDR2 SVGEGT. This CDR3 region has 13 residues. V lost 2 bases, J lost 7 bases, and 3 bases stayed unmatched. As DNA, the CDR3 is TGTGCCAGCAGTTACCAGGGGGCAGTTGAAGCTTTCTTT. It specifies CASSYQGAVEAFF.

In regard to this clonotype: A read error is possible here, since a much larger clone lies one base away. The rearrangement joins TRBV6-5 to TRBJ1-1, with D possibly being TRBD1 (5 bases). This CDR3 has 17 amino acids. Looked up from germline, CDR1 is MNHEY and CDR2 is SVGAGI. CDR3 coding DNA: TGTACCAGCAGTTACCACCGGGCCCAGGGTAGAGACACTGAAGCTTTCTTT. Amino acid sequence: CTSSYHRAQGRDTEAFF.

This clonotype was observed a few times. The gene calls are TRBV10-3 and TRBJ2-3; D possibly uses TRBD1 or TRBD2 (5 bases each). Per the germline V gene, CDR1 is ENHRY and CDR2 is SYGVKD. The CDR3 consists of 14 residues. Trimming took off 2 bases at V and 0 bases at J, with 6 bases between the two ends. The CDR3 loop reads CAISEGGSTDTQYF. As DNA, the CDR3 is TGTGCCATCAGTGAGGGGGGAAGCACAGATACGCAGTATTTT.

Regarding this clonotype: At one of its ends the junction is not consistent with the germline gene, which may arise from a read error. The chain has TRBV24-1 and TRBJ2-7, with TRBD1 identical over 10 bases. The CDR3 length is 16 residues. Germline V gene sequence: CDR1 KGHDR, CDR2 SFDVKD. The CDR3 sequence is CASSGGQGKRNYEQYF. The DNA of the CDR3 is TGTGCCAGCAGTGGGGGACAGGGGAAGAGAAACTACGAGCAGTACTTC.

This clonotype was seen ten or more times. J is TRBJ2-1 and V is TRBV12-3 or TRBV12-4; no firm D call. The CDR3 is 13 amino acids. Trimming removed 1 base from V and 4 bases from J, with 5 bases in between. The CDR3 DNA follows: TGTGCCAGCAGTTTAGGAATATACAATGAGCAGTTCTTC. It specifies CASSLGIYNEQFF.

The chain combines TRBV7-3 with TRBJ2-3, with 7 bases lining up with TRBD1. Germline lookup yields CDR1 SGHTA and CDR2 FQGTGA. The CDR3 loop spans 13 amino acids. V was clipped by 6 bases and J by 10 bases; unmatched bases: 10. The CDR3 DNA is TGTGCCAGCAGTTTCCGGGACAGATCGGCGCAGTATTTT. As protein: CASSFRDRSAQYF.

The CDR3 DNA follows: TGTGCCAGCAGCCAAGGGGGGGATTATGGATCACCCCTCCACTTT. It is translated as CASSQGGDYGSPLHF. The chain uses TRBV2 and TRBJ1-6, with D possibly TRBD1 on 6 matching bases. Germline CDR1 reads SNHLY; CDR2 reads FYNNEI. Trimming cost V 6 bases and J 10 bases, with 19 bases left between them. The CDR3 is 15 amino acids. Together with reference TRBV2 and TRBJ1-6, the CDR3 gives the full variable domain: EPEVTQTPSHQVTQMGQEVILRCVPISNHLYFYWYRQILGQKVEFLVSFYNNEISEKSEIFDDQFSVERPDGSNFTLKIRSTKLEDSAMYFCASSQGGDYGSPLHFGNGTRLTVT.

On this clonotype itself: A much larger clonotype is one base distant, so this may be a read error. V is TRBV20-1 and J is TRBJ2-2; TRBD2 aligns across 11 bases. The V and J ends lost 0 bases and 3 bases, in that order; junction bases with no gene match: 9. The germline gives CDR1 DFQATT, CDR2 SNEGSKA (reference sequence). CDR3 size: 18 residues. As DNA, the CDR3 is TGCAGTGCTAGAGATTCGACTAGCGGGGTGTATGACACCGGGGAGCTGTTTTTT. Its translation is CSARDSTSGVYDTGELFF.

The chain recombines TRBV20-1 with TRBJ2-7; D remains unclear. V was shortened by 5 bases and J by 7 bases, with 15 bases between the two germline ends. This CDR3 has 12 amino acids. The germline CDR1 and CDR2 sequences are DFQATT and SNEGSKA (reference sequence). CDR3: CSAFRRVMEQYF. CDR3 nucleotide sequence: TGCAGTGCTTTCCGGAGAGTAATGGAGCAGTACTTC.

This clonotype has just a few counts. A read error may produce the germline difference seen at one junction end. The chain carries TRBV12-3 or TRBV12-4 and TRBJ2-3, with D possibly TRBD2 on 5 matching bases. The CDR3 has 13 amino acids. CDR3 DNA: TGTGCCAGCAGCTTAGAGGGCGGGGATACGCAGTATTTT. Protein sequence: CASSLEGGDTQYF.

The count of this clonotype is one. The V and J genes are TRBV30 and TRBJ1-2, with TRBD1 as a possible D gene (5 bases). This CDR3 has 12 amino acids. The germline V gene encodes CDR1 GTSNPN and CDR2 SVGIG (reference sequence). V was clipped by 0 bases and J by 6 bases, with 8 bases between them. The CDR3 nucleotides are TGTGCCTGGAGTGTAGTAGGGGATGGCTACACCTTC. It translates to CAWSVVGDGYTF. Full variable domain (rest looked up from reference TRBV30 and TRBJ1-2): SQTIHQWPATLVQPVGSPLSLECTVEGTSNPNLYWYRQAAGRGLQLLFYSVGIGQISSEVPQNLSASRPQDRQFILSSKKLLLSDSGFYLCAWSVVGDGYTFGSGTRLTVV.

The chain couples TRBV5-4 to TRBJ2-7; tentative D call: TRBD1 (5 bases). Germline assignment: CDR1 SGHNT and CDR2 YYREEE (reference sequence). Deletions cut 0 bases from V and 5 bases from J, with 12 bases between. The CDR3 runs to 14 residues. In DNA, the CDR3 is TGTGCCAGCAGCTTGGAGCAGGGTGCTGACGAGCAGTACTTC. Its translation is CASSLEQGADEQYF.

This clonotype was found many times. This chain connects TRBV12-3 or TRBV12-4 to TRBJ2-2; D is ambiguous. V was trimmed by 6 bases and J by 6 bases, leaving 11 bases between them. The length of the CDR3 is 13 residues. Here the CDR3 reads CASRQGPAGELFF. CDR3 DNA sequence: TGTGCCAGCAGGCAAGGACCAGCCGGGGAGCTGTTTTTT.

A word on this clonotype: Its ends do not fully match the called genes, so a read error is possible. This sequence joins TRBV7-7 and TRBJ1-2; D remains ambiguous. Germline V gene sequence: CDR1 SSHAT, CDR2 FNYEAQ (reference sequence). CDR3 length: 14 amino acids. The CDR3 sequence: CASSLHRQRDGYTF. CDR3 sequence (DNA): TGTGCTAGCAGCTTACACCGGCAGAGGGATGGCTACACCTTC.

This clonotype was counted many times. The V gene is TRBV6-5, the J gene TRBJ1-2, with unresolved D. Germline V gene lookup returns CDR1 MNHEY and CDR2 SVGAGI. The V gene lost 0 bases and the J gene lost 5 bases, with 16 bases spanning the gap. The CDR3 is 16 residues long. This CDR3 is CASSYSYQQLPYGYTF. For the CDR3, the DNA is TGTGCCAGCAGTTACTCTTATCAGCAGCTCCCTTATGGCTACACCTTC.

The chain uses TRBV20-1 and TRBJ1-3; D gene unclear. The CDR3 is 12 residues long. V was cut by 0 bases and J by 3 bases, with 3 bases left in between. From germline, CDR1 is DFQATT and CDR2 SNEGSKA (reference sequence). CDR3 DNA: TGCAGTGCTAGAGATCTTGGAAACACCATATATTTT. Protein product: CSARDLGNTIYF.

This clonotype was recorded a few times. This sequence joins TRBV9 and TRBJ1-2; unclear D gene. Trimming removed 4 bases at V and 4 bases at J, with 11 bases between. The length of the CDR3 is 13 residues. Germline V gene sequence: CDR1 SGDLS, CDR2 YYNGEE. DNA of the CDR3: TGTGCCAGCAGCCTTGACGGAACCTATGGCTACACCTTC. Translating it yields CASSLDGTYGYTF. The whole variable domain, filled in from reference TRBV9 and TRBJ1-2, reads DSGVTQTPKHLITATGQRVTLRCSPRSGDLSVYWYQQSLDQGLQFLIQYYNGEERAKGNILERFSAQQFPDLHSELNLSSLELGDSALYFCASSLDGTYGYTFGSGTRLTVV.

The chain joins TRBV10-3 to TRBJ1-1; D is possibly TRBD1 (5 bases). The CDR3 is 13 amino acids. The V and J ends lost 11 bases and 4 bases respectively, with 17 bases between them. Germline V lookup: CDR1 ENHRY, CDR2 SYGVKD. The CDR3 sequence: CALGRDGGTEAFF. In nucleotides, the CDR3 is TGTGCCCTCGGACGTGACGGGGGCACTGAAGCTTTCTTT.

This clonotype was counted ten times or more. The V call is TRBV5-1, the J call TRBJ2-1; TRBD2 agrees at 8 bases. Germline CDR1 is SGHRS and CDR2 is YFSETQ. The CDR3 runs 14 residues. Losses at the gene ends were 1 base for V and 7 bases for J; bases not matched to a gene: 4. CDR3 DNA: TGCGCCAGCAGCTTGAAACTAGCGGCTAATGAGCAGTTCTTC. Its translation is CASSLKLAANEQFF. The variable domain in full, with the rest retrieved from reference TRBV5-1 and TRBJ2-1, is KAGVTQTPRYLIKTRGQQVTLSCSPISGHRSVSWYQQTPGQGLQFLFEYFSETQRNKGNFPGRFSGRQFSNSRSEMNVSTLELGDSALYLCASSLKLAANEQFFGPGTRLTVL.

J is TRBJ1-6 and V is TRBV6-5; 8 nucleotides agree with TRBD1. Germline CDR1 reads MNHEY; CDR2 reads SVGAGI. J gave up 9 bases and V 2 bases, and 3 bases lay outside the gene matches. The CDR3 totals 14 residues. The CDR3 nucleotides are TGTGCCAGCAGTTACGACAGGGGCCTTTCACCCCTCCACTTT. It is translated as CASSYDRGLSPLHF.

The CDR3 sequence is CATRLAGSPGELFF. The CDR3 coding sequence is TGCGCCACTCGACTAGCGGGTTCACCCGGGGAGCTGTTTTTT. The chain couples TRBV10-2 to TRBJ2-2; 10 bases agree with TRBD2. The germline V gene has CDR1 WSHSY and CDR2 SAAADI. With V trimmed by 10 bases and J by 6 bases, 8 bases remained unmatched. The length of the CDR3 is 14 residues.

Ten or more counts support this clonotype. The CDR3 reads CASSIGQVPNEKLFF. The CDR3 coding sequence is TGTGCCAGCAGCATAGGACAGGTTCCTAATGAAAAACTGTTTTTT. The gene calls are TRBV7-9 and TRBJ1-4, with 7 bases identical to TRBD1. This CDR3 is built from 15 residues. The V gene end was trimmed by 5 bases and the J gene end by 3 bases; junction bases not matched to a gene: 6. Germline values: CDR1 SEHNR, CDR2 FQNEAQ (reference sequence).

This clonotype was recorded many times. This chain connects TRBV6-2 or TRBV6-3 to TRBJ1-6, with a weak D call TRBD1 (6 bases). This CDR3 spans 16 amino acids. The V gene's germline CDR1 is MNHEY and CDR2 SVGEGT. V was trimmed by 5 bases and J by 0 bases, leaving 11 bases between them. The CDR3 loop is CASSSTGRSYNSPLHF. The CDR3 DNA is TGTGCCAGCAGTAGTACAGGGCGCTCCTATAATTCACCCCTCCACTTT.

This clonotype was found once. The chain recombines TRBV2 with TRBJ2-7; maybe TRBD2 (6 bases). CDR3 length: 15 residues. Germline loops: CDR1 SNHLY, CDR2 FYNNEI. V was cut by 0 bases and J by 4 bases, with 13 bases left in between. CDR3 DNA: TGTGCCAGCAGTGAAGCTTTACTAGCTGAGTACGAGCAGTACTTC. Encoded protein: CASSEALLAEYEQYF. Supplemented by reference TRBV2 and TRBJ2-7, the full variable domain reads EPEVTQTPSHQVTQMGQEVILRCVPISNHLYFYWYRQILGQKVEFLVSFYNNEISEKSEIFDDQFSVERPDGSNFTLKIRSTKLEDSAMYFCASSEALLAEYEQYFGPGTRLTVT.